This TCR beta chain was observed in a study of T-cell memory formation after mild COVID-19. The germline V gene encodes CDR1 SGHAT and CDR2 FQNNGV. Trimming took 5 bases from V and 8 from J, leaving 9 bases between them. The CDR3 has 11 amino acids. Using constant-segment primers, 5'RACE produced TCR alpha and TCR beta cDNA libraries carrying sample barcodes and UMIs. TCRdb analysed the 5' RACE reads with MiXCR anew, one entry per CDR3 protein. The sample holds 34,000 or so distinct CDR3 sequences; under 8% are singletons and the top ten take less than 30%. In this sample, this clonotype turned up many times. Its antigen is not known. Broader study findings: There was no confirmation that second-wave clones peaking on day 37 were SARS-CoV-2 specific. Contracting CD4+ clones lay largely in CM and EM, with CD8+ ones residing in EMRA. Some SARS-CoV-2-responding clones were already detected in memory before infection.

The chain recombines TRBV11-2 with TRBJ2-5; D is uncertain. Sequencing used PBMCs or a T cell subset sorted from them (not recorded which). The source is a man aged 18 to 30 who had mild COVID-19 (a few samples of this study predate the infection). Cell type and time point are not known. The CDR3 is CASSPGVTQYF. The DNA for the CDR3 is TGTGCCAGCAGCCCTGGAGTAACCCAGTACTTC.